This TCR beta chain was identified in a study of T cell responses to AZD1222 COVID-19 vaccine. Study context: Second-dose intervals of approximately 4 or approximately 12 weeks were pooled.

Overall study findings and caveats: Targeting of unmutated variant regions was reportedly seen in nearly half of spike-specific TCRs. Repertoire sampling occurred only after the peak T cell response. Regions 160-218 and 743-854 held dominance among vaccine-associated CD4 TCRs, which spanned spike.

Here immunoSEQ multiplex PCR was the method, and the copy in TCRdb shows in-frame clones only, minus some. The table has some 130,000 clones, approximately 88% seen once. With regard to this clone: The antigen is unknown.

Here the sequenced sample was peripheral blood, taken on day 0 of AZD1222 vaccination. The TCR comes from an adult in good health.

CDR3 DNA: TGTGCCAGCGGTTCAGGGAACACTGAAGCTTTCTTT. Encoded protein: CASGSGNTEAFF. This rearrangement joins TRBV6-1 to TRBJ1-1, with no clear D. The CDR3 runs 12 residues. Trimming shortened V by 8 bases and J by 1 base, and 8 bases separated the two germline ends. CDR1 MNHNS and CDR2 SASEGT come from the germline V gene.